Presented here are 5 T cell receptor beta chains from one specimen sequenced in a study of metastatic and nonmetastatic thyroid tumors. The entire patient cohort was treatment-naive prior to thyroid surgery. Via MiXCR, TCRdb re-called the PCR reads. The sample has over 11,000 clones, 23% seen once. Source material: blood. The receptors stem from a female donor with papillary thyroid cancer or a benign thyroid nodule (not recorded which). Some clones in this sample may be carry-over from other donors' samples.

Only a few counts were recorded for this clone. The chain uses TRBV6-1 and TRBJ2-7; 8 bases agree with TRBD1. The V gene end was trimmed by 6 bases and the J gene end by 3 bases; junction bases not matched to a gene: 7. This CDR3 region has 14 residues. CDR1 is MNHNS and CDR2 is SASEGT in the germline V gene. The CDR3 region is CASRPGQVNYEQYF. In nucleotides, the CDR3 is TGTGCCAGCAGACCGGGACAGGTAAACTACGAGCAGTACTTC.

This clone was counted at least ten times. The chain combines TRBV3-1 with TRBJ2-5; the D gene could be TRBD1 or TRBD2 (5 bases each). In germline, CDR1 is LGHDT, CDR2 YNNKEL (reference sequence). Deletions cut 4 bases from V and 5 bases from J, with 11 bases between. The CDR3 is 13 residues long. In nucleotides, the CDR3 is TGTGCCAGCAGCCTGGGACGAGGGGAGACCCAGTACTTC. Its translation: CASSLGRGETQYF.

This clone ranks as medium-sized (0.01 to 0.1%). The V and J genes are TRBV20-1 and TRBJ2-3; D is ambiguous. In germline, CDR1 is DFQATT, CDR2 SNEGSKA (reference sequence). Trimming cost V 0 bases and J 7 bases, with 5 bases left between them. This CDR3 region has 11 residues. CDR3 sequence reads: CSAREGNTQYF. Here the CDR3 DNA reads TGCAGTGCTAGAGAGGGGAATACGCAGTATTTT.

This sequence joins TRBV11-2 and TRBJ2-1; 12 nucleotides agree with TRBD2. Germline CDR1 is SGHAT and CDR2 is FQNNGV. V lost 10 bases to trimming and J lost 4 bases; unmatched junction nucleotides: 8. The CDR3 sequence is 15 residues long. The CDR3 spells CAIRAGTSGYNEQFF. In DNA, the CDR3 is TGTGCCATCCGTGCCGGGACTAGCGGGTACAATGAGCAGTTCTTC.

This clone was found a few times. The chain links TRBV11-3 to TRBJ1-1, with D uncertain. With 5 bases removed from V and 1 base from J, the gap between germline ends came to 8 bases. The CDR3 is made up of 13 amino acids. Germline-derived CDR1 and CDR2 are SGHNT and YENEEA. For the CDR3, the DNA is TGTGCCAGCAGCCGCGGGGAGAACACTGAAGCTTTCTTT. Amino acids: CASSRGENTEAFF.